The sequence of this TCR beta chain was determined in a study of T cells in Graves' hyperthyroidism and ophthalmopathy. Findings and caveats of the study: Ophthalmopathy and stable hyperthyroidism were told apart by a 13 V-J model.

RNA transcripts yielded amplified TCR beta CDR3 regions. The HTBI primer set served for first-round RT-PCR of the TCR CDR3. TCRdb re-called the multiplex PCR reads with MiXCR, one entry per CDR3 protein. This table has 400,000 to 600,000 distinct CDR3 sequences, approximately 16% appearing once. The study based diagnoses on clinical symptoms, serum thyroxine and TRAb, thyroid ultrasound and orbital computed tomography. On this clonotype itself: Its antigen is still unknown.

CDR3 size: 12 residues. Trimming cost V 6 bases and J 9 bases, with 15 bases left between them. CDR1 is DFQATT and CDR2 is SNEGSKA in the germline V gene (reference sequence). Sequencing used blood. The chain couples TRBV20-1 to TRBJ2-1; D is unresolved. This receptor was obtained from a woman in her thirties with Graves' ophthalmopathy. The CDR3 bases are TGCAGTGCGAGGCGCAGCTCCGGTGAGCAGTTCTTC. Translating it yields CSARRSSGEQFF.